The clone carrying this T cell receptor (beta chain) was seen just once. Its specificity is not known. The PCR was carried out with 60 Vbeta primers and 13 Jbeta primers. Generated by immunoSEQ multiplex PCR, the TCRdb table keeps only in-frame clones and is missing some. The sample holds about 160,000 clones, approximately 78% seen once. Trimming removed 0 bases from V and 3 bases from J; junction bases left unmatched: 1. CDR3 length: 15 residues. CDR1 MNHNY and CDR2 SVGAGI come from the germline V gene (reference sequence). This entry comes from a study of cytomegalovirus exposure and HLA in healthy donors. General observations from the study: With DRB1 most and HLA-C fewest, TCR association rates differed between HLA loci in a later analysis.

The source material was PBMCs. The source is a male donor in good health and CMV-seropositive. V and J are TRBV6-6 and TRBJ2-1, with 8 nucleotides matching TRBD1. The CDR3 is CASSYSGTGYNEQFF. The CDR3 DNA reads TGTGCCAGCAGTTACTCCGGGACAGGCTACAATGAGCAGTTCTTC.